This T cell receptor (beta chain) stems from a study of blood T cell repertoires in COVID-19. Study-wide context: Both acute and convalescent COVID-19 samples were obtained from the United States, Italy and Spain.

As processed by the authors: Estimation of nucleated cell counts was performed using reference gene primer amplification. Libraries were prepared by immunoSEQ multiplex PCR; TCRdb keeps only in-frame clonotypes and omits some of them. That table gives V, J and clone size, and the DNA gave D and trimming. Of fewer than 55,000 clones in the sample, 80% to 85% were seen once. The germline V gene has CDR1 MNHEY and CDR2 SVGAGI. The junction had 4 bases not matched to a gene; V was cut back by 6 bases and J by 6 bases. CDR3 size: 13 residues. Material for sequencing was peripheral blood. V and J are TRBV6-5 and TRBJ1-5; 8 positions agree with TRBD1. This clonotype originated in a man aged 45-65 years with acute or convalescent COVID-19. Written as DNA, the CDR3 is TGTGCCAGCAGAGATACAGGGGGTCAGCCCCAGCATTTT. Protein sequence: CASRDTGGQPQHF.